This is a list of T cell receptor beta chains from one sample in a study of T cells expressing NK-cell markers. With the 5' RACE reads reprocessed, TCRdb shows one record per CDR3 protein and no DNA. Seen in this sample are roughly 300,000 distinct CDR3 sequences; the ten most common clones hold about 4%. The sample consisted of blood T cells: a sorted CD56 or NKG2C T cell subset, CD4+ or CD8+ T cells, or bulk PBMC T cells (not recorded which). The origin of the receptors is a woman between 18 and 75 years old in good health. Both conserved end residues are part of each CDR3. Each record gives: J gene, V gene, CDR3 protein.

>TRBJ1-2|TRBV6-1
CASSRTGGSYGYTF
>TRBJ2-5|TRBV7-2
CASSLGQPAGETQYF
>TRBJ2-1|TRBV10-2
CASSDSTPGQGEQFF
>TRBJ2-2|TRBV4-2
CASSQGLAGDTGELFF
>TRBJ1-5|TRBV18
CASSWDRDQPQHF
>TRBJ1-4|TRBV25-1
CASSGGFLGSTFF
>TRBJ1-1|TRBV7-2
CASMHPDEVLTEAFF
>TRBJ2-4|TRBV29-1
CSVFTSQIQYF
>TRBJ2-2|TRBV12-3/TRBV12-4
CASLWSNTGELFF
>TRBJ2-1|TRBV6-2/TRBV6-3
CASSYRDRGNEQFF
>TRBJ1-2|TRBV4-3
CASSQELSSDYGYTF
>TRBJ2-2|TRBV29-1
CSVERLAGSTGELFF
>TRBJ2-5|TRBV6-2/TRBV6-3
CASSASAGGGKTQYF
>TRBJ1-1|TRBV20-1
CSARSAFGEGRTEAFF
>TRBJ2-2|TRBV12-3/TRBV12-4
CASSPALNTGELFF
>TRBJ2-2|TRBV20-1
CSARDTGELFF
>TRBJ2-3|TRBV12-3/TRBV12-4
CASRERDPVKADTQYF
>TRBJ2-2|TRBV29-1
CSVASRAGGAGELFF
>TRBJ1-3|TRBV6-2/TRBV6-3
CASSYSSSGNTIYF
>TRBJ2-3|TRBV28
CASRGTSSSTDTQYF
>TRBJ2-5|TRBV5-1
CASSFAGTQETQYF
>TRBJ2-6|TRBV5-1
CASGPASGANVLTF
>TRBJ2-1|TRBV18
CASAALSDNEQFF
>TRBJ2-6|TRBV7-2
CASSWSWGSRANVLTF
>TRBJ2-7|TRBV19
CASSIIGAYEQYF
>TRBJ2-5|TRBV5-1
CASSLGRSGDENLGLETQYF
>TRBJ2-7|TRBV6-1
CASSDGIFSSYEQYF
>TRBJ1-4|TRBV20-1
CSARTGLNEKLFF
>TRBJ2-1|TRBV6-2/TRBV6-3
CASRPTGGTPSEQFF
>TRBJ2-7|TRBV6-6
CASTPRTAYEQYF
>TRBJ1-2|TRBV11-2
CASSLDTGNFYGYTF
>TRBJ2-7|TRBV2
CASSHPDSSYEQYF
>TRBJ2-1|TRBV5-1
CASSVGTGAYNEQFF
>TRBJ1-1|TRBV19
CASRSGSQNTEAFF
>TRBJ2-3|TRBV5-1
CASSLGPQQDTQYF
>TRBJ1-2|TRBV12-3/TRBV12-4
CASSYQQGGYTF
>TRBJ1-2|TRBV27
CASSYYRGLYGYTF
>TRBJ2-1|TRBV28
CASSSRTSRYNEQFF
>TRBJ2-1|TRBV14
CASSRMDPLDYNEQFF
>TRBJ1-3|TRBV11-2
CASSPGGISGNTIYF
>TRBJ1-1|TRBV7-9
CAAQVGGFTEAFF
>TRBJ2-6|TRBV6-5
CATASGTGSSGANVLTF
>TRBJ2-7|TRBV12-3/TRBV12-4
CASSPLGYEQYF
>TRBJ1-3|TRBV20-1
CSATLRSSGNTIYF
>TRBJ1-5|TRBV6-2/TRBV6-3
CASTITEAGRQPQHF
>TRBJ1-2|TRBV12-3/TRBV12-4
CASSGQSYGYTF
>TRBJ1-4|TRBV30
CAWSVRSGWEKLFF
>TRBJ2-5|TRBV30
CAWSRGGVQTQYF